This TCR beta chain originates from a study of blood T cell repertoires in COVID-19. Overall study: COVID-19 samples from acute and convalescent phases originated in the United States, Italy and Spain. Sources were T cells, B-cell-depleted T cells, or PBMCs; the material itself was cDNA or gDNA.

Source study methods: Amplification from reference gene primers served as the basis for estimated nucleated cell counts. Some clones are missing from TCRdb's copy, which holds only in-frame ones; the method was immunoSEQ multiplex PCR. The DNA gave D and trimming, while V, J and clone size come from that table. The data hold fewer than 85,000 clones, with roughly 76% observed a single time. CDR1 SQVTM and CDR2 ANQGSEA come from the germline V gene. V was clipped by 5 bases and J by 6 bases, with 22 bases between them. CDR3 size: 15 residues. The material sequenced was peripheral blood. This chain joins TRBV29-1 and TRBJ1-1, with TRBD1 as a possible D gene (6 bases). The receptor comes from an elderly woman with active or convalescent COVID-19. The CDR3 DNA sequence: TGCAGCGTTATCTTGTGGGGGCTTTCTGGCTCTGAAGCTTTCTTT. Its translation: CSVILWGLSGSEAFF.